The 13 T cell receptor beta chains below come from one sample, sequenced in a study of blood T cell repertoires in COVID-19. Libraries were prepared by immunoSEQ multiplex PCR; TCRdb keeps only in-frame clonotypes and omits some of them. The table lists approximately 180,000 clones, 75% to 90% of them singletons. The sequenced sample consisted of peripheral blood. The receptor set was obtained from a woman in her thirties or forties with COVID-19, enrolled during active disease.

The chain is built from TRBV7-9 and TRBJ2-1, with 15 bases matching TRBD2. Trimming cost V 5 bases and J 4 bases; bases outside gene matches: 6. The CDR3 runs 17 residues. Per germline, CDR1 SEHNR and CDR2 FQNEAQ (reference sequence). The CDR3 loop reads CASSPWTSGGAYNEQFF. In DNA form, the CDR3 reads TGTGCCAGCAGCCCCTGGACTAGCGGGGGGGCTTACAATGAGCAGTTCTTC.

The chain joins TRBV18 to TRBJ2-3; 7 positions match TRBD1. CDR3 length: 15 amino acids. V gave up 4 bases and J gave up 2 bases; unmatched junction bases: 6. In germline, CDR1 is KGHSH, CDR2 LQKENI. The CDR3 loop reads CASSLRQGATDTQYF. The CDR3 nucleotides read TGTGCCAGCTCACTTCGACAGGGAGCCACAGATACGCAGTATTTT.

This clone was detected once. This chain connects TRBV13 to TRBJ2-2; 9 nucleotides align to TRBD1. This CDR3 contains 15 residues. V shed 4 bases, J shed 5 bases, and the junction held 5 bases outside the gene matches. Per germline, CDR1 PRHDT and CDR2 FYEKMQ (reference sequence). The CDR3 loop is CASSSSGTGTGELFF. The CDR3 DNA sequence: TGTGCCAGCAGCTCCTCCGGGACAGGGACCGGGGAGCTGTTTTTT.

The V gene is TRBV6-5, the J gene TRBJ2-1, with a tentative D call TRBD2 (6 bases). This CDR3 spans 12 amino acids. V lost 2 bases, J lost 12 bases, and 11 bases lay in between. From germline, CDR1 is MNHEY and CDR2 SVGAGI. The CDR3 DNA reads TGTGCCAGCAGTTACCTGGGGGGTGGGCAGTTCTTC. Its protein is CASSYLGGGQFF.

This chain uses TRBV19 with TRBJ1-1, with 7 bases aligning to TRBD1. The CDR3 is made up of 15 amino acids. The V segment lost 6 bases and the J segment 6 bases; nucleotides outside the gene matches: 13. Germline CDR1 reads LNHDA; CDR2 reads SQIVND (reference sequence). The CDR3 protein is CASSRVVEGASEAFF. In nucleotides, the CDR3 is TGTGCCAGTAGCAGGGTAGTGGAGGGGGCCTCTGAAGCTTTCTTT.

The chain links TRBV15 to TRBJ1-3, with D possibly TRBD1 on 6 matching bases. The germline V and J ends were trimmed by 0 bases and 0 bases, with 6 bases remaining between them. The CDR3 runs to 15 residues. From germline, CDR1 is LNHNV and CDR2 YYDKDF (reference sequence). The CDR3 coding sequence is TGTGCCACCAGCAGAGAACAGGGCTCTGGAAACACCATATATTTT. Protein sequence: CATSREQGSGNTIYF.

The CDR3 DNA reads as TGTGCCAGCATCCCTCCGGGCAGGGGCTATGGCTACACCTTC. This gives the protein CASIPPGRGYGYTF. This chain uses TRBV2 with TRBJ1-2; TRBD1 might be the D (6 bases). Trimming cost V 7 bases and J 4 bases, with 16 bases left between them. Germline CDR1 and CDR2: SNHLY and FYNNEI. This CDR3 contains 14 residues.

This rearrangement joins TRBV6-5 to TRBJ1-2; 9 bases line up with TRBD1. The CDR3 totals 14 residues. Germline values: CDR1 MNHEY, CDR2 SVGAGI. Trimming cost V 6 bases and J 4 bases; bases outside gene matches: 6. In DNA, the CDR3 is TGTGCCAGCAGCCCGGACAGGGGACTCTATGGCTACACCTTC. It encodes CASSPDRGLYGYTF.

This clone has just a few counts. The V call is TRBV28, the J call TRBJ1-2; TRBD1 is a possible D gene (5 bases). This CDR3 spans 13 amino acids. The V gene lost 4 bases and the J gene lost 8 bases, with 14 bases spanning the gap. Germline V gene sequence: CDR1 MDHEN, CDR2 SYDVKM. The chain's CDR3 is CASSSQGVRGYTF. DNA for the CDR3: TGTGCCAGCAGTTCTCAGGGCGTAAGAGGCTACACCTTC.

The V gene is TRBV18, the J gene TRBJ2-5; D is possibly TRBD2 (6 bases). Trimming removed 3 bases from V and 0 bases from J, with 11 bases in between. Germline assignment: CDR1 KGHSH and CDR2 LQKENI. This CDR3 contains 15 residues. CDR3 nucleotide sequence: TGTGCCAGCTCACCCGCAGGAGGGTACCAAGAGACCCAGTACTTC. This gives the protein CASSPAGGYQETQYF. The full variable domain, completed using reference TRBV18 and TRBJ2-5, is NAGVMQNPRHLVRRRGQEARLRCSPMKGHSHVYWYRQLPEEGLKFMVYLQKENIIDESGMPKERFSAEFPKEGPSILRIQQVVRGDSAAYFCASSPAGGYQETQYFGPGTRLLVL.

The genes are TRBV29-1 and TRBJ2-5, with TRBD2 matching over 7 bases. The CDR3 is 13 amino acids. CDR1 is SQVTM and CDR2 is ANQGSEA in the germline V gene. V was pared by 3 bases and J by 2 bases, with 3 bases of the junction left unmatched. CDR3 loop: CSVDLAGQETQYF. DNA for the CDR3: TGCAGCGTTGACTTAGCGGGTCAAGAGACCCAGTACTTC.

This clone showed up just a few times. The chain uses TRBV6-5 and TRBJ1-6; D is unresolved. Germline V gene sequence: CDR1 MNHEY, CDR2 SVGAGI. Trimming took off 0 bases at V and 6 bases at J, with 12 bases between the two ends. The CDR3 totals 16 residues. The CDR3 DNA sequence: TGTGCCAGCAGTTACTCAGGCCAGGCGATTAATTCACCCCTCCACTTT. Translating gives CASSYSGQAINSPLHF.

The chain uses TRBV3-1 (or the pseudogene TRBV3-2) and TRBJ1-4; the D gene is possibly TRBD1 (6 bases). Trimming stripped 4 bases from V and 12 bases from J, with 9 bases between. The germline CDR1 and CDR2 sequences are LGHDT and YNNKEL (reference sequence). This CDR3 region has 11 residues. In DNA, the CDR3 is TGTGCCAGCAGCCGACAGGCAGAACTGTTTTTT. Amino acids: CASSRQAELFF.